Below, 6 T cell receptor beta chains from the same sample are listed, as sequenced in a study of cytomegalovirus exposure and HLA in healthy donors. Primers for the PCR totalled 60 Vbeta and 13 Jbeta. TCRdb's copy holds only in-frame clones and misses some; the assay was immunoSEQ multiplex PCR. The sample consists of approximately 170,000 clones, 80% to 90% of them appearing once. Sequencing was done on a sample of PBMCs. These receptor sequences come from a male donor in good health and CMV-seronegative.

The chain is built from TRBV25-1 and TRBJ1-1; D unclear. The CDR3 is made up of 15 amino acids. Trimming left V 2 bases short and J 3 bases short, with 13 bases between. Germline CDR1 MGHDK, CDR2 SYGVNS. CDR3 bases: TGTGCCAGCAGTGAAGTTGACGGACTTTACACTGAAGCTTTCTTT. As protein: CASSEVDGLYTEAFF.

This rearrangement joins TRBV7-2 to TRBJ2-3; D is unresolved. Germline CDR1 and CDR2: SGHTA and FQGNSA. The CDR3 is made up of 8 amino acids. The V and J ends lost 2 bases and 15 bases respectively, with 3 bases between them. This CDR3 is CASSLLYF. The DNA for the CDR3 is TGTGCCAGCAGCTTATTATATTTT.

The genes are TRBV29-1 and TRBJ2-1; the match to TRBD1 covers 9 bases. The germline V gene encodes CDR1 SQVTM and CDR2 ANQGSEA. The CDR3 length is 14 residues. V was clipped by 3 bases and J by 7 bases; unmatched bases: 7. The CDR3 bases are TGCAGCGTTGATTCCGGGACAGGGAGTAATGAGCAGTTCTTC. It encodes CSVDSGTGSNEQFF.

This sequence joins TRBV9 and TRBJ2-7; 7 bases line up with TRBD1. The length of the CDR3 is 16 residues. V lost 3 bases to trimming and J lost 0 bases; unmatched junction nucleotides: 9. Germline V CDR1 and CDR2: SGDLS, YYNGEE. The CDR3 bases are TGTGCCAGCAGCGACCGACCGGGACAGAGCTCCTACGAGCAGTACTTC. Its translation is CASSDRPGQSSYEQYF.

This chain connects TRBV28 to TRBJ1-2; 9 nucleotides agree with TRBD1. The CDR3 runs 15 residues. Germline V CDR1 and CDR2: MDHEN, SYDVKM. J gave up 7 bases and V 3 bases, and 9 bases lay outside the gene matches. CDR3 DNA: TGTGCCAGCAGTTTCCGGGACAGGGCTGGGGGTGGCTACACCTTC. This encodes CASSFRDRAGGGYTF.

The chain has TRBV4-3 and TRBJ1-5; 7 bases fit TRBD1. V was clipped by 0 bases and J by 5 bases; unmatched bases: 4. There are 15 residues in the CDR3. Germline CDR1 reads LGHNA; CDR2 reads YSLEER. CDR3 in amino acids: CASSQDRDSYQPQHF. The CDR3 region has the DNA TGCGCCAGCAGCCAAGACCGGGACAGTTATCAGCCCCAGCATTTT.